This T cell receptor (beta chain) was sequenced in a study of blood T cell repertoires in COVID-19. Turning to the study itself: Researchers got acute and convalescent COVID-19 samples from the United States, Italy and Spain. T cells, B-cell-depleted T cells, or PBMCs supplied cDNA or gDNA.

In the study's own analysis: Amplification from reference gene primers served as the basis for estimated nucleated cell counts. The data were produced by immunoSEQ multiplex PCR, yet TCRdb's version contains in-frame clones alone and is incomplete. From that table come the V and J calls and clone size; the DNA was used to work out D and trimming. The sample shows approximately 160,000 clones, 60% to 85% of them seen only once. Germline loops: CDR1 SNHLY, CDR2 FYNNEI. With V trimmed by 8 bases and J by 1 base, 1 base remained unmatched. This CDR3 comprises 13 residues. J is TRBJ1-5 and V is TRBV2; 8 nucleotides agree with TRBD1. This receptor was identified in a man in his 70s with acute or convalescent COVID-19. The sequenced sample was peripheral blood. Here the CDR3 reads CASDRGSNQPQHF. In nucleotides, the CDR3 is TGTGCCAGCGACAGGGGAAGCAATCAGCCCCAGCATTTT. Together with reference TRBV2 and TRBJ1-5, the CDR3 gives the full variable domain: EPEVTQTPSHQVTQMGQEVILRCVPISNHLYFYWYRQILGQKVEFLVSFYNNEISEKSEIFDDQFSVERPDGSNFTLKIRSTKLEDSAMYFCASDRGSNQPQHFGDGTRLSIL.